The 5 T cell receptor beta chains listed next were all sequenced from one sample in a study of shared clonotypes between healthy human individuals. The data were produced by immunoSEQ multiplex PCR, yet TCRdb's version contains in-frame clones alone and is incomplete. Among some 2,500,000 clones listed, 92% were seen once. Material for sequencing was naive CD4+ T cells from PBMCs. Subset noted: CD45RA+ positively selected. These receptors were obtained from a man aged 18 to 29 in good health. Some clones in this sample may be carry-over from other donors' samples.

The chain combines TRBV7-3 with TRBJ2-7; TRBD2 agrees at 11 bases. V gave up 9 bases and J gave up 3 bases; unmatched junction bases: 4. CDR1 is SGHTA, CDR2 FQGTGA, per germline. The CDR3 length is 13 residues. CDR3 amino acids: CASRLAGNYEQYF. The CDR3 region has the DNA TGTGCCAGTAGACTAGCGGGGAACTACGAGCAGTACTTC. The whole variable domain, remainder taken from reference TRBV7-3 and TRBJ2-7, is GAGVSQTPSNKVTEKGKYVELRCDPISGHTALYWYRQSLGQGPEFLIYFQGTGAADDSGLPNDRFFAVRPEGSVSTLKIQRTERGDSAVYLCASRLAGNYEQYFGPGTRLTVT.

The rearrangement uses TRBV6-5 and TRBJ1-1; 7 bases are shared with TRBD1. Unmatched junction bases numbered 10, after V lost 7 bases and J lost 5 bases. The V gene's germline CDR1 is MNHEY and CDR2 SVGAGI. The CDR3 is 14 amino acids. The CDR3 spells CASTRLRGGTEAFF. The CDR3 DNA is TGTGCCAGCACCCGTCTCAGGGGGGGAACTGAAGCTTTCTTT.

Comment on this clone: This sample includes further DNA sequences coding for the same CDR3. The chain carries TRBV28 and TRBJ1-2, with D perhaps matching TRBD1 (5 bases). This CDR3 has 13 residues. Germline V gene lookup returns CDR1 MDHEN and CDR2 SYDVKM. The ends were cut back, 3 bases at V and 1 base at J, with 6 bases in the middle. In nucleotides, the CDR3 is TGTGCCAGCAGTTTGAGGGGTAACTATGGCTACACCTTC. As protein: CASSLRGNYGYTF.

The chain employs TRBV5-1 and TRBJ2-1, with 14 bases identical to TRBD2. This CDR3 has 16 residues. CDR1 is SGHRS, CDR2 YFSETQ, per germline. V lost 3 bases and J lost 7; bases outside the gene matches: 6. The CDR3 coding sequence is TGCGCCAGCAGCTCCGGACTAGCGGGAGGTAGGAATGAGCAGTTCTTC. This gives the protein CASSSGLAGGRNEQFF.

This chain connects TRBV7-9 to TRBJ2-2; D perhaps matches TRBD1 (5 bases). This CDR3 has 17 amino acids. Germline values: CDR1 SEHNR, CDR2 FQNEAQ (reference sequence). V was trimmed by 1 base and J by 4 bases, leaving 16 bases between them. The CDR3 DNA sequence: TGTGCCAGCAGCTTAGGGGTGGGGCAGGCCCTCACCGGGGAGCTGTTTTTT. This sequence encodes CASSLGVGQALTGELFF.